These 31 T cell receptor beta chains were all obtained from the same sample, sequenced in a study of blood T cell repertoires in COVID-19. Sequenced by immunoSEQ multiplex PCR; TCRdb stores in-frame clones only, minus some. The sample yields approximately 220,000 clones, 84% seen once. Sample: peripheral blood. Every receptor here comes from a woman aged 60-70 years with acute or convalescent COVID-19.

This clone was seen just once. The CDR3 region is CASRDRAHNSPLHF. In nucleotides, the CDR3 is TGTGCCAGTAGGGACAGGGCGCATAATTCACCCCTCCACTTT. The rearrangement joins TRBV19 to TRBJ1-6, with 8 bases that match TRBD1. V dropped 6 bases and J dropped 5; count of bases not matched to a gene: 3. Germline values: CDR1 LNHDA, CDR2 SQIVND (reference sequence). CDR3 length: 14 amino acids.

J is TRBJ2-3 and V is TRBV6-1, with 16 nucleotides matching TRBD2. Losses at the gene ends were 4 bases for V and 3 bases for J; bases not matched to a gene: 4. The CDR3 is 17 amino acids. Germline CDR1 MNHNS, CDR2 SASEGT. CDR3 protein: CASSVGTSGGATDTQYF. CDR3 DNA: TGTGCCAGCAGTGTCGGGACTAGCGGGGGGGCAACAGATACGCAGTATTTT.

V and J are TRBV5-1 and TRBJ1-2, with D tentatively TRBD1 (6 bases). This CDR3 region has 14 residues. Looked up from germline, CDR1 is SGHRS and CDR2 is YFSETQ. V lost 0 bases and J 8 bases, leaving 14 bases between the germline ends. The CDR3 DNA follows: TGCGCCAGCAGCTTGGGCAGGGGAACAATCGGCTACACCTTC. It encodes CASSLGRGTIGYTF.

The chain is built from TRBV30 and TRBJ1-2; the match to TRBD1 covers 7 bases. CDR1 is GTSNPN and CDR2 is SVGIG in the germline V gene (reference sequence). The CDR3 is made up of 13 amino acids. J lost 7 bases, V lost 1 base, and 6 bases had no gene match. The CDR3 here is CAWSARQGSGYTF. The CDR3 DNA follows: TGTGCCTGGAGTGCGCGACAGGGTAGTGGCTACACCTTC. Based on the CDR3 plus reference TRBV30 and TRBJ1-2, the full variable domain is SQTIHQWPATLVQPVGSPLSLECTVEGTSNPNLYWYRQAAGRGLQLLFYSVGIGQISSEVPQNLSASRPQDRQFILSSKKLLLSDSGFYLCAWSARQGSGYTFGSGTRLTVV.

The J gene is TRBJ1-5, the V gene TRBV19, with 10 nucleotides matching TRBD1. Trimming cost V 7 bases and J 3 bases; bases outside gene matches: 9. The CDR3 is 16 amino acids. Germline V CDR1 and CDR2: LNHDA, SQIVND (reference sequence). Written as DNA, the CDR3 is TGTGCCAGTACCTTCAGACAGGGGGCCCTCAATCAGCCCCAGCATTTT. Amino acids: CASTFRQGALNQPQHF. The full variable domain, with the rest looked up from reference TRBV19 and TRBJ1-5, is DGGITQSPKYLFRKEGQNVTLSCEQNLNHDAMYWYRQDPGQGLRLIYYSQIVNDFQKGDIAEGYSVSREKKESFPLTVTSAQKNPTAFYLCASTFRQGALNQPQHFGDGTRLSIL.

The chain couples TRBV12-3 or TRBV12-4 to TRBJ1-1; 8 bases match TRBD1. The CDR3 length is 13 residues. With V trimmed by 6 bases and J by 4 bases, 4 bases remained unmatched. CDR3 sequence reads: CASRSTGATEAFF. The DNA for the CDR3 is TGTGCCAGCAGATCGACAGGGGCCACTGAAGCTTTCTTT.

The chain's CDR3 is CASSLARLAGGPGSKETQYF. DNA for the CDR3: TGCGCCAGCAGCTTGGCGCGGCTAGCGGGGGGGCCCGGCTCCAAAGAGACCCAGTACTTC. The rearrangement joins TRBV5-1 to TRBJ2-5; 12 nucleotides match TRBD2. Trimming cost V 0 bases and J 3 bases; bases outside gene matches: 15. CDR1 and CDR2 (germline): SGHRS, YFSETQ. CDR3 length: 20 residues.

The chain links TRBV2 to TRBJ1-3; D remains unclear. Trimming left V 1 base short and J 0 bases short, with 7 bases between. The CDR3 loop spans 15 amino acids. The germline CDR1 and CDR2 sequences are SNHLY and FYNNEI. CDR3 residues: CASSEGPGSGNTIYF. Written as DNA, the CDR3 is TGTGCCAGCAGTGAAGGGCCGGGCTCTGGAAACACCATATATTTT.

Only one count was recorded for this clone. The rearrangement links TRBV2 to TRBJ1-5; the D is unclear. Trimming removed 5 bases at V and 1 base at J, with 3 bases between. CDR3 length: 12 residues. CDR1 SNHLY and CDR2 FYNNEI come from the germline V gene. The CDR3 DNA sequence: TGTGCCAGCAGTCGGAGCAATCAGCCCCAGCATTTT. The encoded protein is CASSRSNQPQHF.

The sample holds a few counts of this clone. V gene TRBV6-2 or TRBV6-3 combines with J gene TRBJ1-5, with D unresolved. Germline CDR1 is MNHEY and CDR2 is SVGEGT. With 5 bases removed from V and 0 bases from J, the gap between germline ends came to 8 bases. The CDR3 has 14 amino acids. The CDR3 DNA follows: TGTGCCAGCAGTGCGGACTATAGCAATCAGCCCCAGCATTTT. Its translation: CASSADYSNQPQHF.

This clone was seen once. This rearrangement joins TRBV6-2 or TRBV6-3 to TRBJ2-7; 10 bases are shared with TRBD2. Germline CDR1 MNHEY, CDR2 SVGEGT. Losses at the gene ends were 6 bases for V and 0 bases for J; bases not matched to a gene: 11. The CDR3 sequence is 17 residues long. CDR3 in DNA: TGTGCCAGCAGCCCTGGAATAGCGGGGGGCCGCTCCTACGAGCAGTACTTC. As protein: CASSPGIAGGRSYEQYF.

The chain links TRBV6-5 to TRBJ1-2, with D uncertain. This CDR3 has 11 residues. Trimming cost V 6 bases and J 4 bases, with 6 bases left between them. CDR1 is MNHEY, CDR2 SVGAGI, per germline. CDR3 sequence reads: CASSEPYGYTF. In DNA form, the CDR3 reads TGTGCCAGCAGCGAGCCCTATGGCTACACCTTC.

This clone was detected once. The gene calls are TRBV19 and TRBJ1-1; TRBD1 might be the D (6 bases). Germline V gene lookup returns CDR1 LNHDA and CDR2 SQIVND (reference sequence). Trimming took 1 base from V and 0 from J, leaving 12 bases between them. The CDR3 is 16 amino acids. This chain's CDR3 is CASSIGGGPVNTEAFF. The DNA of the CDR3 is TGTGCCAGTAGTATAGGAGGGGGTCCGGTGAACACTGAAGCTTTCTTT.

This clone has only one observation. The V call is TRBV29-1, the J call TRBJ1-1; 8 bases are a match to TRBD1. The CDR3 length is 14 residues. Losses at the gene ends were 6 bases for V and 0 bases for J; bases not matched to a gene: 6. Per germline, CDR1 SQVTM and CDR2 ANQGSEA. CDR3 amino acids: CSVRQGRVNTEAFF. DNA of the CDR3: TGCAGCGTACGACAGGGGCGGGTGAACACTGAAGCTTTCTTT. Full variable domain (remainder filled in from reference TRBV29-1 and TRBJ1-1): SAVISQKPSRDICQRGTSLTIQCQVDSQVTMMFWYRQQPGQSLTLIATANQGSEATYESGFVIDKFPISRPNLTFSTLTVSNMSPEDSSIYLCSVRQGRVNTEAFFGQGTRLTVV.

The chain uses TRBV5-1 and TRBJ2-6; TRBD2 might be the D (5 bases). Germline V lookup: CDR1 SGHRS, CDR2 YFSETQ. The CDR3 is 17 residues long. V gave up 3 bases and J gave up 2 bases, with 15 bases separating them. The CDR3 DNA is TGCGCCAGCAGCTCGAGGGCGGTGGGTACTGGGGCCAACGTCCTGACTTTC. The encoded protein is CASSSRAVGTGANVLTF.

The chain is built from TRBV4-2 and TRBJ1-4, with TRBD1 as a possible D gene (5 bases). CDR3 size: 16 residues. Between the trimmed V and J ends, which lost 1 base and 6 bases, there was a span of 15 bases. Germline-derived CDR1 and CDR2 are LGHNA and YNFKEQ. DNA of the CDR3: TGTGCCAGCAGCCAAGTTAGTATCGGAGGGGATGAAAAACTGTTTTTT. Amino acids: CASSQVSIGGDEKLFF.

V gene TRBV6-1 combines with J gene TRBJ2-3; possible D gene TRBD2, 5 bases. Germline V gene lookup returns CDR1 MNHNS and CDR2 SASEGT. CDR3 size: 14 residues. Trimming stripped 3 bases from V and 2 bases from J, with 9 bases between. CDR3 DNA sequence: TGTGCCAGCAGTGAGTGGGAGAACACAGATACGCAGTATTTT. It encodes CASSEWENTDTQYF.

The V and J genes are TRBV11-2 and TRBJ2-2; 9 positions agree with TRBD1. The V gene's germline CDR1 is SGHAT and CDR2 FQNNGV. The V gene end was trimmed by 6 bases and the J gene end by 2 bases; junction bases not matched to a gene: 7. The CDR3 contains 16 residues. CDR3 amino acids: CASRRPGQGNTGELFF. The CDR3 nucleotides are TGTGCCAGCAGGAGACCGGGACAGGGTAACACCGGGGAGCTGTTTTTT.

The V call is TRBV7-2, the J call TRBJ2-3, with 10 bases that match TRBD2. Trimming took 2 bases from V and 4 from J; bases not matched to a gene: 0. Germline V CDR1 and CDR2: SGHTA, FQGNSA. The CDR3 consists of 14 residues. CDR3 DNA: TGTGCCAGCAGCTTACTAGCGGGGGCAGATACGCAGTATTTT. It yields the protein CASSLLAGADTQYF.

Comment on this clone: Compared with germline, one end of the junction differs, possibly owing to a read error. The chain uses TRBV5-5 and TRBJ1-5; 7 positions agree with TRBD1. This CDR3 has 13 amino acids. CDR1 and CDR2 from the germline V gene are SGHKS and YYEKEE (reference sequence). This CDR3 reads CASSLQGGQAQHF. DNA of the CDR3: TGTGCCAGCAGCCTCCAGGGGGGTCAGGCCCAGCATTTT.

CDR3 protein: CASSLTTGKNTEAFF. CDR3 in DNA: TGTGCCAGCAGCTTAACGACAGGAAAGAACACTGAAGCTTTCTTT. This rearrangement joins TRBV21-1 to TRBJ1-1; TRBD1, the table's D call, was not compared with the DNA. TRBV21-1 is a recognized pseudogene. This CDR3 spans 15 amino acids.

The chain joins TRBV6-5 to TRBJ2-1, with TRBD1 as a possible D gene (6 bases). Trimming cost V 2 bases and J 2 bases, with 10 bases left between them. Germline V gene sequence: CDR1 MNHEY, CDR2 SVGAGI. CDR3 length: 15 amino acids. The CDR3 DNA is TGTGCCAGCAGTTACGGACAGAGCACCTACAATGAGCAGTTCTTC. It is translated as CASSYGQSTYNEQFF.

This rearrangement joins TRBV27 to TRBJ1-6; 8 bases map to TRBD1. Germline values: CDR1 MNHEY, CDR2 SMNVEV (reference sequence). Trimming took 4 bases from V and 9 from J; bases not matched to a gene: 14. The CDR3 consists of 17 residues. The CDR3 nucleotides are TGTGCCAGCAGTTCCGAAGCCAGGGGGCGGATCGTTTCACCCCTCCACTTT. The encoded protein is CASSSEARGRIVSPLHF.

V usage is TRBV29-1 and J usage is TRBJ1-2; D possibly corresponds to TRBD1 (6 bases). With 7 bases removed from V and 8 bases from J, the gap between germline ends came to 14 bases. This CDR3 contains 11 residues. Germline V gene sequence: CDR1 SQVTM, CDR2 ANQGSEA. The CDR3 spells CSAPGDWGYTF. CDR3 coding DNA: TGCAGCGCCCCAGGGGATTGGGGCTACACCTTC.

The J gene is TRBJ1-3, the V gene TRBV4-2, with D perhaps TRBD1 (5 bases). Trimming removed 4 bases from V and 4 bases from J, with 14 bases in between. This CDR3 spans 15 amino acids. Germline V CDR1 and CDR2: LGHNA, YNFKEQ. The CDR3 DNA reads as TGTGCCAGCAGCCCCTGGAGGGGTTCCGGAAACACCATATATTTT. This gives the protein CASSPWRGSGNTIYF.

V and J are TRBV5-1 and TRBJ1-2; 9 bases fit TRBD1. Looked up from germline, CDR1 is SGHRS and CDR2 is YFSETQ. The ends lost 1 base at V and 4 bases at J; junction bases unmatched: 2. The CDR3 spans 14 residues. The CDR3 spells CASSLTGGVYGYTF. DNA for the CDR3: TGCGCCAGCAGCTTGACAGGGGGCGTCTATGGCTACACCTTC.

The CDR3 nucleotides are TGTGCCAGCTCACCAAGGGGAGACAGGGGGCGCGGTAGGATCTACGAGCAGTACTTC. This codes for CASSPRGDRGRGRIYEQYF. The rearrangement links TRBV18 to TRBJ2-7, with 10 bases that match TRBD1. Trimming removed 2 bases from V and 3 bases from J; junction bases left unmatched: 16. This CDR3 region has 19 residues. Germline loops: CDR1 KGHSH, CDR2 LQKENI.

The chain has TRBV10-1 and TRBJ2-7; D is perhaps TRBD1 (5 bases). Looked up from germline, CDR1 is WNHNN and CDR2 is SYGVQD (reference sequence). The V and J ends lost 7 bases and 4 bases respectively, with 14 bases between them. The CDR3 extends over 13 amino acids. CDR3 loop: CASIDSPSYEQYF. The DNA for the CDR3 is TGCGCCAGCATCGACAGCCCGTCGTACGAGCAGTACTTC.

The chain has TRBV7-9 and TRBJ2-2; TRBD2 aligns across 8 bases. Germline V gene lookup returns CDR1 SEHNR and CDR2 FQNEAQ (reference sequence). J gave up 2 bases and V 5 bases, and 10 bases lay outside the gene matches. The CDR3 is 17 residues long. CDR3 protein: CASSPPSGGINTGELFF. The CDR3 DNA follows: TGTGCCAGCAGCCCCCCGAGCGGGGGTATTAACACCGGGGAGCTGTTTTTT.

The rearrangement links TRBV9 to TRBJ2-1, with D maybe TRBD1 (6 bases). In germline, CDR1 is SGDLS, CDR2 YYNGEE. This CDR3 contains 16 residues. V was clipped by 0 bases and J by 2 bases, with 12 bases between them. Written as DNA, the CDR3 is TGTGCCAGCAGCGTAGGTCAGGGGCCAACCTACAATGAGCAGTTCTTC. This encodes CASSVGQGPTYNEQFF.

V gene TRBV6-6 combines with J gene TRBJ2-3; a weak D match, TRBD2 (6 bases). The V gene's germline CDR1 is MNHNY and CDR2 SVGAGI (reference sequence). V was pared by 8 bases and J by 0 bases, with 15 bases between. This CDR3 comprises 15 residues. Here the CDR3 DNA reads TGTGCCAGCTCAACCGGGGCGGGAAGCACAGATACGCAGTATTTT. This translates into CASSTGAGSTDTQYF.